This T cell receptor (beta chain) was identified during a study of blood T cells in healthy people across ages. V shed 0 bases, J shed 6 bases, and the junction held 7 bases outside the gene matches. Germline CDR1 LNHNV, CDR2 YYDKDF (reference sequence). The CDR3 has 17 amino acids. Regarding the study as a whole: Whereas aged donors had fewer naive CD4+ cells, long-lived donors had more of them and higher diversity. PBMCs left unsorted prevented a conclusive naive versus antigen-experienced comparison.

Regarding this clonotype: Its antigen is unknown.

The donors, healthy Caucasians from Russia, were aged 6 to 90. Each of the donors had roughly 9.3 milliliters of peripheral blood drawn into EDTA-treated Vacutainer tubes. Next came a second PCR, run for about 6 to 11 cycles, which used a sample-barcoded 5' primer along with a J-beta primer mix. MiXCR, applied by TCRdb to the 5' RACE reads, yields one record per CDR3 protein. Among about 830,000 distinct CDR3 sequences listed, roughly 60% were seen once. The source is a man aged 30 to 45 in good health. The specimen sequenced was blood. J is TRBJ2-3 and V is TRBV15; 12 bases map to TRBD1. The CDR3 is CATSRDVPGQGADTQYF. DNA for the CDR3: TGTGCCACCAGCAGAGACGTCCCGGGACAGGGGGCTGATACGCAGTATTTT.